Below, 23 T cell receptor beta chains from the same sample are listed, as sequenced in a study of blood T cells in healthy people across ages. Together with a sample-barcoded 5' primer, a J-beta primer mix was included in a second PCR lasting about 7 to 11 cycles. TCRdb analysed the 5' RACE reads with MiXCR anew, one entry per CDR3 protein. The sample comprises around 1,000,000 distinct CDR3 sequences, around 27% of which are singletons, and approximately 0.7% rests with the top ten. This same sample was also part of a study on T cells of mothers and their children.

The sample comprised blood. These TCRs come from a girl aged 2 to 9 in good health.

This chain uses TRBV4-1 with TRBJ2-3, with 12 positions matching TRBD2. V trimming: 4 bases; J trimming: 4 bases; junction bases outside the gene matches: 12. Germline loops: CDR1 MGHRA, CDR2 YSYEKL. The CDR3 sequence is 18 residues long. The CDR3 coding sequence is TGCGCCAGCAGCCTCGGTAGGCCGGGACTAGCGGGCGCAGATACGCAGTATTTT. It encodes CASSLGRPGLAGADTQYF.

The chain carries TRBV29-1 and TRBJ1-2; the match to TRBD1 covers 7 bases. Germline V gene lookup returns CDR1 SQVTM and CDR2 ANQGSEA. This CDR3 is 14 amino acids long. V shed 4 bases and J 9 bases; nucleotides not matched to a gene: 14. The CDR3 reads CSVVKGGQAQSYTF. DNA for the CDR3: TGCAGCGTTGTTAAAGGAGGACAGGCACAAAGCTACACCTTC. The whole variable domain, filled in from reference TRBV29-1 and TRBJ1-2, reads SAVISQKPSRDICQRGTSLTIQCQVDSQVTMMFWYRQQPGQSLTLIATANQGSEATYESGFVIDKFPISRPNLTFSTLTVSNMSPEDSSIYLCSVVKGGQAQSYTFGSGTRLTVV.

This chain joins TRBV7-8 and TRBJ2-3; 10 bases are a match to TRBD2. The germline V gene has CDR1 SGHVS and CDR2 FQNEAQ. Trimming removed 5 bases from V and 6 bases from J; junction bases left unmatched: 8. This CDR3 has 15 amino acids. The CDR3 is CASSAELAGSDTQYF. The CDR3 nucleotides read TGTGCCAGCAGCGCCGAACTAGCGGGATCTGATACGCAGTATTTT. The variable domain in full, with the rest retrieved from reference TRBV7-8 and TRBJ2-3, is GAGVSQSPRYKVAKRGQDVALRCDPISGHVSLFWYQQALGQGPEFLTYFQNEAQLDKSGLPSDRFFAERPEGSVSTLKIQRTQQEDSAVYLCASSAELAGSDTQYFGPGTRLTVL.

The sample holds a few counts of this clonotype. The chain has TRBV5-8 and TRBJ2-3; D may be TRBD2 (5 bases). V was pared by 4 bases and J by 2 bases, with 17 bases between. Per the germline V gene, CDR1 is SGHTS and CDR2 is YDEGEE. This CDR3 has 16 amino acids. The CDR3 DNA is TGTGCCAGCAGCCTCATCACTAGGCCATTCACAGATACGCAGTATTTT. It codes for CASSLITRPFTDTQYF.

The gene calls are TRBV12-3 or TRBV12-4 and TRBJ2-6, with no clear D. The V end was cut by 10 bases, the J end by 1 base, with 14 bases between. The CDR3 is 15 residues long. The CDR3 loop is CAIPRFASGANVLTF. The CDR3 region has the DNA TGTGCCATCCCTCGGTTTGCATCTGGGGCCAACGTCCTGACTTTC.

The V and J genes are TRBV9 and TRBJ2-1, with 8 bases aligning to TRBD1. This CDR3 comprises 14 residues. The J segment lost 5 bases and the V segment lost 0 bases, leaving 1 base of the junction unmatched. Germline CDR1 reads SGDLS; CDR2 reads YYNGEE. CDR3 coding DNA: TGTGCCAGCAGCGTAGGGACAGGGCACAATGAGCAGTTCTTC. This translates into CASSVGTGHNEQFF.

This clonotype has a count of ten or more. V is TRBV28 and J is TRBJ2-1; possibly TRBD1 or TRBD2 for D (5 bases each). Germline V lookup: CDR1 MDHEN, CDR2 SYDVKM. V lost 2 bases and J lost 8, with 10 bases in between. This CDR3 spans 13 amino acids. This CDR3 is CASSLRGVDEQFF. The DNA for the CDR3 is TGTGCCAGCAGTTTAAGAGGGGTCGATGAGCAGTTCTTC.

The genes are TRBV10-3 and TRBJ2-3, with 8 bases fitting TRBD1. V shed 4 bases and J 2 bases; nucleotides not matched to a gene: 11. Germline CDR1 ENHRY, CDR2 SYGVKD. The CDR3 spans 17 residues. The CDR3 region has the DNA TGTGCCATCAGTGCTACCATCCGGGACAGGTTCACAGATACGCAGTATTTT. Its translation is CAISATIRDRFTDTQYF.

The chain combines TRBV20-1 with TRBJ2-5; 7 bases map to TRBD1. V was clipped by 0 bases and J by 2 bases; unmatched bases: 6. Germline V lookup: CDR1 DFQATT, CDR2 SNEGSKA (reference sequence). This CDR3 region has 15 residues. The chain's CDR3 is CSARDLQGPQETQYF. CDR3 in DNA: TGCAGTGCTAGAGATCTACAGGGGCCACAAGAGACCCAGTACTTC.

The chain carries TRBV7-2 and TRBJ2-5; perhaps D is TRBD1 or TRBD2 (5 bases each). The J call may be mistaken, given a closer DNA end match to TRBJ2-7. The V gene's germline CDR1 is SGHTA and CDR2 FQGNSA. The CDR3 sequence is 14 residues long. In DNA form, the CDR3 reads TGTGCCAGCGGGACGGGTTTTACAGGCGACGAGCAGTACTTC. Encoded protein: CASGTGFTGDEQYF.

This clonotype was counted only a few times. CDR3 sequence (DNA): TGTGCCACCGCACCACCTTTGAGCGGGGAGTCGACAGATACGCAGTATTTT. Its protein product is CATAPPLSGESTDTQYF. This chain connects TRBV6-6 to TRBJ2-3; 7 nucleotides align to TRBD2. This CDR3 contains 17 residues. The germline V gene has CDR1 MNHNY and CDR2 SVGAGI (reference sequence). V lost 10 bases, J lost 3 bases, and 19 bases stayed unmatched.

V gene TRBV12-3 or TRBV12-4 combines with J gene TRBJ1-6; D is possibly TRBD1 (6 bases). The V end was cut by 4 bases, the J end by 7 bases, with 17 bases between. This CDR3 is built from 16 residues. CDR3: CASSSPSTGVNSPLHF. DNA of the CDR3: TGTGCCAGCAGTTCCCCCTCGACAGGTGTAAATTCACCCCTCCACTTT.

The V and J genes are TRBV12-3 or TRBV12-4 and TRBJ1-1, with D hard to call. The V end lost 7 bases, the J end lost 2 bases, and 11 bases lay between the germline ends. The CDR3 has 13 residues. The CDR3 loop reads CASKEEPNTEAFF. CDR3 coding DNA: TGTGCCAGCAAGGAAGAGCCCAACACTGAAGCTTTCTTT.

J is TRBJ1-5 and V is TRBV12-3 or TRBV12-4, with 9 nucleotides matching TRBD1. CDR3 length: 16 residues. With 7 bases clipped from V and 0 bases from J, the junction kept 7 bases outside the gene matches. The CDR3 nucleotides are TGTGCCAGCACTACAGGGGGCGTCTATAGCAATCAGCCCCAGCATTTT. This codes for CASTTGGVYSNQPQHF.

J is TRBJ2-5 and V is TRBV12-3 or TRBV12-4; 11 bases match TRBD2. The closer fit of TRBJ2-7 to the DNA end suggests the J call may be wrong. The CDR3 covers 15 residues. CDR3 coding DNA: TGTGCCAGCAGGCGGGCTAGCGGGAGGCGGAACGAGCAGTACTTC. It specifies CASRRASGRRNEQYF.

Regarding this clonotype: The final CDR3 position lacks the conserved phenylalanine or tryptophan, pointing to a likely read error. This chain connects TRBV13 to TRBJ1-2; D might be TRBD1 (5 bases). V was cut by 5 bases and J by 0 bases, with 22 bases left in between. CDR1 PRHDT and CDR2 FYEKMQ come from the germline V gene (reference sequence). This CDR3 is built from 18 residues. CDR3 residues: CASSRTQSEGWSNYGYTL. CDR3 DNA sequence: TGTGCCAGCAGCCGGACACAGAGCGAGGGGTGGTCTAACTATGGCTACACCCTC.

The chain carries TRBV15 and TRBJ2-5, with D hard to call. This CDR3 spans 14 amino acids. Germline V gene sequence: CDR1 LNHNV, CDR2 YYDKDF (reference sequence). V dropped 5 bases and J dropped 2 bases, with 12 bases sitting between them. The CDR3 is CATSGYSGQETQYF. The CDR3 bases are TGTGCCACCAGCGGATATTCCGGGCAAGAGACCCAGTACTTC.

The CDR3 is CSVRPRVGDFGGYTF. The CDR3 bases are TGCAGCGTTCGGCCAAGGGTGGGGGATTTTGGTGGCTACACCTTC. V gene TRBV29-1 combines with J gene TRBJ1-2; D is possibly TRBD1 (5 bases). CDR3 size: 15 residues. The germline V gene encodes CDR1 SQVTM and CDR2 ANQGSEA. Trimming shortened V by 5 bases and J by 7 bases, and 23 bases separated the two germline ends.

The chain employs TRBV7-6 and TRBJ2-7, with 10 positions matching TRBD1. The CDR3 consists of 14 residues. Germline assignment: CDR1 SGHVS and CDR2 FNYEAQ. The V and J ends lost 5 bases and 3 bases, in that order; junction bases with no gene match: 4. CDR3 sequence: CASSARDRGYEQYF. CDR3 sequence (DNA): TGTGCCAGCAGCGCGCGGGACAGGGGCTACGAGCAGTACTTC.

This clonotype has more than one count but fewer than ten. The V gene is TRBV29-1, the J gene TRBJ2-7, with 7 positions matching TRBD1. The germline gives CDR1 SQVTM, CDR2 ANQGSEA. Trimming cost V 6 bases and J 1 base; bases outside gene matches: 15. CDR3 length: 16 residues. CDR3 DNA sequence: TGCAGCGTCCTCCGGGACAGCGACACTCGATCCTACGAGCAGTACTTC. Its protein product is CSVLRDSDTRSYEQYF.

In this sample, this clonotype turned up a few times. The genes are TRBV20-1 and TRBJ2-3; tentatively, D is TRBD1 (5 bases). V gave up 4 bases and J gave up 0 bases, with 11 bases separating them. Germline loops: CDR1 DFQATT, CDR2 SNEGSKA (reference sequence). This CDR3 has 14 amino acids. The CDR3 region is CSATLGASTDTQYF. Here the CDR3 DNA reads TGCAGTGCTACCTTAGGGGCGAGCACAGATACGCAGTATTTT.

The chain joins TRBV20-1 to TRBJ2-3, with 9 bases fitting TRBD2. Losses at the gene ends were 2 bases for V and 7 bases for J; bases not matched to a gene: 10. Germline values: CDR1 DFQATT, CDR2 SNEGSKA (reference sequence). The CDR3 covers 15 residues. The CDR3 here is CSARPASGDPNTQYF. For the CDR3, the DNA is TGCAGTGCTAGACCGGCTAGCGGGGACCCGAATACGCAGTATTTT.

This clonotype was detected a few times. The junction departs from germline at one end; a sequencing error may be responsible. V is TRBV11-2 and J is TRBJ2-5; 7 bases align to TRBD2. The J call may be incorrect, as the DNA end agrees better with TRBJ2-1. The CDR3 has 19 residues. Germline CDR1 is SGHAT and CDR2 is FQNNGV. The CDR3 region is CASSPRPPETSYRYSEQFF. The CDR3, as DNA: TGTGCCAGCAGCCCACGTCCCCCCGAGACTAGCTATCGGTACAGTGAGCAGTTCTTC.